The 3 T cell receptor beta chains in this list originate from one sample, sequenced in a study of blood T cell repertoires in COVID-19. Profiled with immunoSEQ multiplex PCR; TCRdb holds only in-frame clones, not every one. The table lists roughly 150,000 clones, roughly 91% of them singletons, with approximately 5% in the top ten. Sequenced input: peripheral blood. The receptors here all came from a man aged 18 to 29 with COVID-19, enrolled during active disease.

This clone was counted only a few times. The CDR3 DNA follows: TGTGCCAGCAGTATGTACCCTAGGAACACTGAAGCTTTCTTT. Translation: CASSMYPRNTEAFF. This chain joins TRBV21-1 and TRBJ1-1. TRBV21-1 is a known pseudogene. CDR3 length: 14 residues.

The gene calls are TRBV25-1 and TRBJ1-2, with D unclear. Germline CDR1 and CDR2: MGHDK and SYGVNS. V dropped 2 bases and J dropped 8 bases, with 18 bases sitting between them. The CDR3 spans 15 residues. CDR3 nucleotide sequence: TGTGCCAGCAGTGAAGGCTTCGGTTCCTCGGGGGGCTACACCTTC. Translation gives CASSEGFGSSGGYTF.

The rearrangement links TRBV5-1 to TRBJ1-6, with 8 positions matching TRBD1. This CDR3 contains 15 residues. With V trimmed by 4 bases and J by 9 bases, 9 bases remained unmatched. Germline V gene sequence: CDR1 SGHRS, CDR2 YFSETQ. CDR3 bases: TGCGCCAGCAGCATGACGGGGACAGGTCCTTCACCCCTCCACTTT. Amino acid sequence: CASSMTGTGPSPLHF. Looking up the rest from reference TRBV5-1 and TRBJ1-6 gives the full variable domain: KAGVTQTPRYLIKTRGQQVTLSCSPISGHRSVSWYQQTPGQGLQFLFEYFSETQRNKGNFPGRFSGRQFSNSRSEMNVSTLELGDSALYLCASSMTGTGPSPLHFGNGTRLTVT.